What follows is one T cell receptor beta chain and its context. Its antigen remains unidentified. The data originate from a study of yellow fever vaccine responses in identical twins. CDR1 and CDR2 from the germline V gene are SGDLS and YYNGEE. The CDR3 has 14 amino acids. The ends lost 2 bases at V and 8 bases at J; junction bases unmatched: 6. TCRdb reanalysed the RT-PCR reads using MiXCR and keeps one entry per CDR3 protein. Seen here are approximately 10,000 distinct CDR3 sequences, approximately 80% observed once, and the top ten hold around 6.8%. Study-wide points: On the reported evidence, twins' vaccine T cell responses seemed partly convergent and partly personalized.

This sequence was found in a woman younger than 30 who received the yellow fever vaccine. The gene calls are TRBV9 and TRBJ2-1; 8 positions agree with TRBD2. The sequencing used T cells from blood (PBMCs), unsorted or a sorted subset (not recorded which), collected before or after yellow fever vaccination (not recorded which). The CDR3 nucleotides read TGTGCCAGCAGCGTCGGGAGGGCCAGGGATGAGCAGTTCTTC. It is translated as CASSVGRARDEQFF.